These T cell receptor beta chains were read from a single sample in a study of blood T cell dynamics during melanoma immunotherapy. Some clones are missing from TCRdb's copy, which holds only in-frame ones; the method was immunoSEQ multiplex PCR. The sample has approximately 10,000 clones, approximately 90% seen once; the top ten hold around 4%. The sample in question was blood, obtained from a patient treated with checkpoint blockade. Source of these receptors: a human donor with melanoma. The conserved cysteine and the conserved F or W are not part of the CDR3 here. Clone size is stated in some rows and not others, as once, few, many or a class when expanded.

clone_size | j_call | v_call | cdr3_aa
NA | TRBJ1-1 | TRBV15 | ATSRGGEMNTEAF
NA | TRBJ2-3 | TRBV4-2 | ASSRPGLAGASTDTQY
NA | TRBJ1-1 | TRBV2 | ASTQGENTEAF
NA | TRBJ1-5 | TRBV29-1 | SVGGQHNQPQH
NA | TRBJ2-7 | TRBV27 | ASSPTGQVYEQY
NA | TRBJ1-5 | TRBV25-1 | ASSDAGTNQPQH
NA | TRBJ2-7 | TRBV18 | ASSPGGDEQY
NA | TRBJ2-2 | TRBV7-9 | ASSFPSGATGELF
NA | TRBJ2-2 | TRBV11-3 | ASSYRQGTTTGELF
NA | TRBJ2-7 | TRBV19 | ATSSAAVTYEQY
NA | TRBJ2-1 | TRBV11-3 | ASRASGSTDEQF
NA | TRBJ2-1 | TRBV5-4 | ASSPDYNEQF
NA | TRBJ1-4 | TRBV4-1 | ASSQGDRLNEKLF
NA | TRBJ1-1 | TRBV9 | ASSQAGISTEAF
NA | TRBJ2-1 | TRBV19 | ASNYGGLQQF
NA | TRBJ2-3 | TRBV5-1 | ASSLGTSGGTDTQY
NA | TRBJ2-1 | TRBV2 | ASSDQLAGGDEQF
NA | TRBJ2-2 | TRBV4-2 | ASSQDGLRGGRAAELF
few | TRBJ1-5 | TRBV7-9 | ASSVTGTNSNQPQH
NA | TRBJ1-4 | TRBV2 | ASRANRGPKLF
few | TRBJ1-5 | TRBV7-2 | ASSLTRGNQPQH
NA | TRBJ2-7 | TRBV10-3 | AISETGRDAGYEQY
NA | TRBJ2-7 | TRBV5-4 | ASSLGRGSYEQY
NA | TRBJ2-1 | TRBV27 | ASSLSAGTEQF
NA | TRBJ1-2 | TRBV5-6 | ASSVRVQGSTRGGYT
NA | TRBJ1-1 | TRBV11-3 | ASSLGMNTEAF
NA | TRBJ2-1 | TRBV11-2 | ASSFYLAGGPYEQF
NA | TRBJ1-5 | TRBV19 | ASSIGSGSNQPQH
NA | TRBJ2-1 | TRBV19 | ASSPRDSLYNEQF
NA | TRBJ1-4 | TRBV4-3 | ASSQDGAGGITNEKLF
NA | TRBJ2-3 | TRBV27 | ASSFGTGTDTQY
NA | TRBJ2-7 | TRBV28 | ASSLVLGQGHYEQY
NA | TRBJ2-1 | TRBV18 | ASSLTAIQGIGYNEQF